A single sample is the source of the 5 T cell receptor beta chains below, sequenced in a study of T cell changes during pregnancy in multiple sclerosis. Profiled with immunoSEQ multiplex PCR; TCRdb holds only in-frame clones, not every one. The table shows about 59,000 clones, with over 85% occurring only once. Sequenced material: CD4+ T cells from peripheral blood mononuclear cells, taken before pregnancy. These receptors all stem from a female donor with multiple sclerosis, enrolled in a pregnancy study.

The chain joins TRBV9 to TRBJ1-1, with D maybe TRBD1 (5 bases). The CDR3 loop spans 14 amino acids. Germline V gene sequence: CDR1 SGDLS, CDR2 YYNGEE. Trimming left V 2 bases short and J 3 bases short, with 11 bases between. Written as DNA, the CDR3 is TGTGCCAGCAGCGTTGGAGGGACCCACACTGAAGCTTTCTTT. Amino acid sequence: CASSVGGTHTEAFF.

The V call is TRBV9, the J call TRBJ2-1, with 9 bases fitting TRBD2. The CDR3 has 15 amino acids. Germline V gene data show CDR1 as SGDLS and CDR2 as YYNGEE. The V gene end was trimmed by 3 bases and the J gene end by 3 bases; junction bases not matched to a gene: 4. CDR3 residues: CASSALAGIYNEQFF. The CDR3 DNA reads as TGTGCCAGCAGCGCCCTAGCGGGGATCTACAATGAGCAGTTCTTC.

The rearrangement joins TRBV5-6 to TRBJ2-5; possible D gene TRBD1, 5 bases. Judging by the DNA end, TRBJ2-7 fits better; the J call may be wrong. The germline V gene encodes CDR1 SGHDT and CDR2 YYEEEE. The CDR3 sequence is 13 residues long. CDR3 amino acids: CASSPRQIYEQYF. CDR3 in DNA: TGTGCCAGCAGCCCACGACAGATCTACGAGCAGTACTTC.

The rearrangement uses TRBV11-2 and TRBJ1-1; D perhaps matches TRBD1 (5 bases). V lost 5 bases and J lost 0, with 13 bases in between. Looked up from germline, CDR1 is SGHAT and CDR2 is FQNNGV. The CDR3 covers 15 residues. The CDR3 DNA sequence: TGTGCCAGCAGCATACGGGGACTCCTGAACACTGAAGCTTTCTTT. Its protein is CASSIRGLLNTEAFF. The whole variable domain, remainder taken from reference TRBV11-2 and TRBJ1-1, is EAGVAQSPRYKIIEKRQSVAFWCNPISGHATLYWYQQILGQGPKLLIQFQNNGVVDDSQLPKDRFSAERLKGVDSTLKIQPAKLEDSAVYLCASSIRGLLNTEAFFGQGTRLTVV.

This clone was seen only once. The chain has TRBV19 and TRBJ2-5, with 9 bases identical to TRBD1. CDR3 length equals 14 residues. After removal of 3 bases from V and 5 bases from J, the junction contained 4 bases not matched to a gene. The germline CDR1 and CDR2 sequences are LNHDA and SQIVND (reference sequence). In nucleotides, the CDR3 is TGTGCCAGTAGTATGGGGACAGGGAGGGAGACCCAGTACTTC. It yields the protein CASSMGTGRETQYF.